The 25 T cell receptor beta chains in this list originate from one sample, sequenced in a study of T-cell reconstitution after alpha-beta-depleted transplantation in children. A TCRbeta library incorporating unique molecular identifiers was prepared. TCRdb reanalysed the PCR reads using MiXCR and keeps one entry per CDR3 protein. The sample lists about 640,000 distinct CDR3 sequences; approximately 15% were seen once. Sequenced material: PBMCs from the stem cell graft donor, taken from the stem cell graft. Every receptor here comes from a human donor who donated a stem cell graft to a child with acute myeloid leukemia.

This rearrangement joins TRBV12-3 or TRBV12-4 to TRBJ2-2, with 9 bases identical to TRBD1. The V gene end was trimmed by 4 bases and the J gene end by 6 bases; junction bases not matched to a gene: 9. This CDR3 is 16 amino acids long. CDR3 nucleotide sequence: TGTGCCAGCAGTTCCCCCGGGACAGGGACACCCGGGGAGCTGTTTTTT. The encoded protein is CASSSPGTGTPGELFF.

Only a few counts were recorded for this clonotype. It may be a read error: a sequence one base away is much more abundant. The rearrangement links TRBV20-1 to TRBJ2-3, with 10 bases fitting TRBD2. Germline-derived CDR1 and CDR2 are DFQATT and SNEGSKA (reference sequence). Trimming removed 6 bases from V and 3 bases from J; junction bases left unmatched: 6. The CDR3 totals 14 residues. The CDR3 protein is CSALGLAATDTQYF. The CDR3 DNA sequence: TGCAGTGCCCTTGGACTAGCGGCGACAGATACGCAGTATTTT.

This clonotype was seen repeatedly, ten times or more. CDR3 bases: TGCAGCGTTGACCGGGACTTCTATGGCTACACCTTC. Its protein product is CSVDRDFYGYTF. The chain has TRBV29-1 and TRBJ1-2, with TRBD1 as a possible D gene (5 bases). The CDR3 totals 12 residues. Germline V gene sequence: CDR1 SQVTM, CDR2 ANQGSEA. V lost 3 bases and J lost 4, with 9 bases in between. The whole variable domain, remainder taken from reference TRBV29-1 and TRBJ1-2, is SAVISQKPSRDICQRGTSLTIQCQVDSQVTMMFWYRQQPGQSLTLIATANQGSEATYESGFVIDKFPISRPNLTFSTLTVSNMSPEDSSIYLCSVDRDFYGYTFGSGTRLTVV.

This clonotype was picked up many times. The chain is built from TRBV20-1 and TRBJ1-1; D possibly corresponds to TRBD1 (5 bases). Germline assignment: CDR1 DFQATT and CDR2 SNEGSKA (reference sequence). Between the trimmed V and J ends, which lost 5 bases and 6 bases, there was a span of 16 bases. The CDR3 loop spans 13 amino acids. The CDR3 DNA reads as TGCAGTGCTCCGGGAATCGGGGACGCTGAAGCTTTCTTT. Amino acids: CSAPGIGDAEAFF.

The CDR3 DNA is TGTGCCAGCAACACAGGGGGCGTGGAGCTGTTTTTT. It encodes CASNTGGVELFF. The chain is built from TRBV7-6 and TRBJ2-2, with 9 bases that match TRBD1. The CDR3 extends over 12 amino acids. The germline gives CDR1 SGHVS, CDR2 FNYEAQ. The J segment lost 10 bases and the V segment lost 7 bases, leaving 4 bases of the junction unmatched.

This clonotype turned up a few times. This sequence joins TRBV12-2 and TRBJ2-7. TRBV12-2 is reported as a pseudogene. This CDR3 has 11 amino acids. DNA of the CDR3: TGTGCAAGTCGCTTACGCCGGGAGCAGTACGTC. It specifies CASRLRREQYV.

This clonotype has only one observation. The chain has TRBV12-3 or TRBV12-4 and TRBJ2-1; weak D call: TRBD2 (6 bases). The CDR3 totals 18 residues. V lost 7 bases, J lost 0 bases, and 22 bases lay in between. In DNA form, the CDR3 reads TGTGCCAGCACCCTTCTTAGGGGACTCTTGAGCTCCTACAATGAGCAGTTCTTC. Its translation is CASTLLRGLLSSYNEQFF.

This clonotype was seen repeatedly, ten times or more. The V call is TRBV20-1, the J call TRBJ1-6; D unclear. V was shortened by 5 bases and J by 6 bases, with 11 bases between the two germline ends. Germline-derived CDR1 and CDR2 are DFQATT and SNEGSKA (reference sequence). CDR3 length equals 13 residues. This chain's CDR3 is CSAPDTSNSPLHF. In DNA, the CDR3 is TGCAGTGCTCCTGACACTAGTAATTCACCCCTCCACTTT.

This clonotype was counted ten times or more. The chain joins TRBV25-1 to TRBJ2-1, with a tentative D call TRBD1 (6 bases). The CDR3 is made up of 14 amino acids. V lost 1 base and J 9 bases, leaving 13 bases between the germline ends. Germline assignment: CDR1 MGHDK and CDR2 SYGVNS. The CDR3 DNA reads TGTGCCAGCAGTGAATTGGGTGAGGGGGTTGAGCAGTTCTTC. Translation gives CASSELGEGVEQFF. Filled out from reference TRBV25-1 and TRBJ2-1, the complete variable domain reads EADIYQTPRYLVIGTGKKITLECSQTMGHDKMYWYQQDPGMELHLIHYSYGVNSTEKGDLSSESTVSRIRTEHFPLTLESARPSHTSQYLCASSELGEGVEQFFGPGTRLTVL.

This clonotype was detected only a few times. The CDR3 loop is CAWNRQANTEAFF. In DNA form, the CDR3 reads TGTGCCTGGAATCGACAGGCGAACACTGAAGCTTTCTTT. The V call is TRBV30, the J call TRBJ1-1, with D tentatively TRBD1 (6 bases). Germline lookup yields CDR1 GTSNPN and CDR2 SVGIG (reference sequence). The CDR3 extends over 13 amino acids. V gave up 4 bases and J gave up 1 base, with 10 bases separating them.

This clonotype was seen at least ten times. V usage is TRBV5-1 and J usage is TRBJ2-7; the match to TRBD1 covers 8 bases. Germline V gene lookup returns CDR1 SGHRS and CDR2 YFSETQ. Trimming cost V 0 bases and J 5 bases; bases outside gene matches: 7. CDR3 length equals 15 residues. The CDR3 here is CASSLAGTGPHEQYF. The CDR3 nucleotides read TGCGCCAGCAGCTTGGCCGGGACAGGCCCCCACGAGCAGTACTTC.

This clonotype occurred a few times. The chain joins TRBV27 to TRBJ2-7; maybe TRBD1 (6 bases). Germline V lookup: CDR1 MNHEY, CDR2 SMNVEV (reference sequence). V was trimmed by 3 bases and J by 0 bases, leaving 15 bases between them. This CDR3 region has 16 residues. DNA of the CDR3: TGTGCCAGCAGTTTGGTGGGGGCCGTGAGCTCCTACGAGCAGTACTTC. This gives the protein CASSLVGAVSSYEQYF.

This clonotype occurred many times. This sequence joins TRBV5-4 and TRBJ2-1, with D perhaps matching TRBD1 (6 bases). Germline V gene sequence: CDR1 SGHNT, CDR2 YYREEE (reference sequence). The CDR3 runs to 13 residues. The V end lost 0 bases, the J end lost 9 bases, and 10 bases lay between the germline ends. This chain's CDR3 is CASSLGQGTEQFF. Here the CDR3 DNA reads TGTGCCAGCAGCTTGGGGCAGGGGACTGAGCAGTTCTTC. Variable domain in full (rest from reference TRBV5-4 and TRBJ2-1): ETGVTQSPTHLIKTRGQQVTLRCSSQSGHNTVSWYQQALGQGPQFIFQYYREEENGRGNFPPRFSGLQFPNYSSELNVNALELDDSALYLCASSLGQGTEQFFGPGTRLTVL.

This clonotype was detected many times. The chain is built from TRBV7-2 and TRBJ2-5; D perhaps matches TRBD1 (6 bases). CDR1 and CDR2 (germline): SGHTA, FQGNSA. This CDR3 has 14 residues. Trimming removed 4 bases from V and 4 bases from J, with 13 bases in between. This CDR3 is CASSSLAGAETQYF. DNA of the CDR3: TGTGCCAGCAGCTCTCTGGCAGGGGCAGAGACCCAGTACTTC.

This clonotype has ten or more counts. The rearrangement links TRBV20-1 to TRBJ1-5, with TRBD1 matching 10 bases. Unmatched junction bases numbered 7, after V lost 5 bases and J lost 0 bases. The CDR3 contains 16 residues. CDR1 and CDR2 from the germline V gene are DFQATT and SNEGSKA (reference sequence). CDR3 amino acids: CSAAGTGERSNQPQHF. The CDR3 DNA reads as TGCAGTGCTGCCGGGACAGGGGAGCGTAGCAATCAGCCCCAGCATTTT.

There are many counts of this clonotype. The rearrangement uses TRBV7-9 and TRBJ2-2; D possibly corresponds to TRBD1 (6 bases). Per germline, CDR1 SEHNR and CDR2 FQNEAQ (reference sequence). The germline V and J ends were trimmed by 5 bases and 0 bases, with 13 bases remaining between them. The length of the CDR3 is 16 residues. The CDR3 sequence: CASSVTGTTNTGELFF. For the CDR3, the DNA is TGTGCCAGCAGCGTAACCGGGACAACGAACACCGGGGAGCTGTTTTTT.

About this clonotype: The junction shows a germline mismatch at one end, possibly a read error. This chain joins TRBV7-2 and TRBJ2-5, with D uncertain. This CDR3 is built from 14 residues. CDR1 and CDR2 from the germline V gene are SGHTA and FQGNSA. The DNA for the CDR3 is TGTGCCAGCAGCTTAGCATGGTGGCAAGAGACCCAGTGCTTC. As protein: CASSLAWWQETQCF.

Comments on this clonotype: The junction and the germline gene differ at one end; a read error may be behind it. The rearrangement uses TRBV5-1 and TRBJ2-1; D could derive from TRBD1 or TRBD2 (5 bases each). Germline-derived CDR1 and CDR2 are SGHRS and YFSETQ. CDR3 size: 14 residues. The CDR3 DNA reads TGCGCCAGCAGGTACCGGGACGGCGACAATGAGCCGTTCTTC. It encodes CASRYRDGDNEPFF.

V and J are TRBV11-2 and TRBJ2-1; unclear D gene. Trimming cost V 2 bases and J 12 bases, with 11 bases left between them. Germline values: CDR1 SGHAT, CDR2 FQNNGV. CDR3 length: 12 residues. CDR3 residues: CASSLSRPGQFF. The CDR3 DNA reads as TGTGCCAGCAGCTTATCAAGGCCAGGGCAGTTCTTC.

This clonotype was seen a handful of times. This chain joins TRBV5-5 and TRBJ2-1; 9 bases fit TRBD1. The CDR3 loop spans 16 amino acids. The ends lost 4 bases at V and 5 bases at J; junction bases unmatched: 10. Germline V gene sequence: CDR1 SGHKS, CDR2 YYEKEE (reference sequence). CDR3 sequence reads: CASSSAWDRVDNEQFF. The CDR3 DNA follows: TGTGCCAGCAGCAGTGCTTGGGACAGGGTGGACAATGAGCAGTTCTTC.

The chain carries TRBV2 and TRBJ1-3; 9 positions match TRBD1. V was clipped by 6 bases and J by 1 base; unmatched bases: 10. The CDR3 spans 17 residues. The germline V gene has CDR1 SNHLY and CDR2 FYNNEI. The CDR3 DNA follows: TGTGCCAGCAGCGGTATGGGACAGGGATGGTCTGGAAACACCATATATTTT. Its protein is CASSGMGQGWSGNTIYF.

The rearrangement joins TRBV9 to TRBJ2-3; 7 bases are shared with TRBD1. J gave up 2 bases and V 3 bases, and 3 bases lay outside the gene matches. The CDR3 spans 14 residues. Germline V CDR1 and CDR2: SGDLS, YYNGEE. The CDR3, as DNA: TGTGCCAGCAGCGGCAGGGGGACCACAGATACGCAGTATTTT. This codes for CASSGRGTTDTQYF.

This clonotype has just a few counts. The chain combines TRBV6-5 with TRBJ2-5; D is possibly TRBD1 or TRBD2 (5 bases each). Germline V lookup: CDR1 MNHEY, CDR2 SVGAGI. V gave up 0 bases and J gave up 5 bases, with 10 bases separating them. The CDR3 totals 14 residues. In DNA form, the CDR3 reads TGTGCCAGCAGTTACTCTGGGACCGCGGAGACCCAGTACTTC. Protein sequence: CASSYSGTAETQYF.

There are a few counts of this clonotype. The CDR3 nucleotides are TGTGCCAGCAGCTCAGTAGGGGGCACAGATACGCAGTATTTT. Residues: CASSSVGGTDTQYF. The chain combines TRBV7-9 with TRBJ2-3, with D possibly matching TRBD1 (5 bases). The germline gives CDR1 SEHNR, CDR2 FQNEAQ (reference sequence). The CDR3 covers 14 residues. The germline V and J ends were trimmed by 4 bases and 1 base, with 9 bases remaining between them.

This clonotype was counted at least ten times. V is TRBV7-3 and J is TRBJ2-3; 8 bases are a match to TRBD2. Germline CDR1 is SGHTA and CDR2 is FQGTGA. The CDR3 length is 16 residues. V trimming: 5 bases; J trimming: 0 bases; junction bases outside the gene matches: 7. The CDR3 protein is CASSEIGGVSTDTQYF. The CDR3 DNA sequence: TGTGCCAGCAGCGAGATCGGGGGGGTGAGCACAGATACGCAGTATTTT.